The 10 T cell receptor beta chains below were found in one sample sequenced in a study of blood T cell repertoires in COVID-19. TCRdb keeps only in-frame clones here, not all; method: immunoSEQ multiplex PCR. Among over 200,000 clones, over 75% were seen once, and the ten largest hold around 6.5%. The material sequenced was peripheral blood. The receptors originated from an elderly man with acute or convalescent COVID-19.

The rearrangement joins TRBV9 to TRBJ1-3; weak D call: TRBD1 (5 bases). V was shortened by 1 base and J by 2 bases, with 10 bases between the two germline ends. The germline V gene has CDR1 SGDLS and CDR2 YYNGEE. CDR3 length: 15 residues. This chain's CDR3 is CASSVSSGAGNTIYF. The CDR3 DNA reads TGTGCCAGCAGCGTATCCTCGGGGGCTGGAAACACCATATATTTT.

The chain carries TRBV7-3 and TRBJ1-6, with a weak D call TRBD1 (6 bases). V lost 5 bases and J lost 10, with 15 bases in between. Germline V lookup: CDR1 SGHTA, CDR2 FQGTGA. This CDR3 contains 14 residues. The CDR3 reads CASSATGSRSPLHF. DNA for the CDR3: TGTGCCAGCAGCGCCACAGGGAGCCGATCACCCCTCCACTTT.

A single count supports this clone. The rearrangement uses TRBV24-1 and TRBJ2-5; D is perhaps TRBD2 (6 bases). This CDR3 contains 15 residues. Germline loops: CDR1 KGHDR, CDR2 SFDVKD. V dropped 4 bases and J dropped 3 bases, with 14 bases sitting between them. Written as DNA, the CDR3 is TGTGCCACCAGTGACTCACGACGGAGGGAAGAGACCCAGTACTTC. Translating it yields CATSDSRRREETQYF.

The V gene is TRBV6-2 or TRBV6-3, the J gene TRBJ1-1, with D perhaps matching TRBD1 (6 bases). This CDR3 spans 17 amino acids. Germline-derived CDR1 and CDR2 are MNHEY and SVGEGT. Deletions cut 2 bases from V and 1 base from J, with 17 bases between. The DNA for the CDR3 is TGTGCCAGCAGTTACCAACTCCTGGGGACACAGAACACTGAAGCTTTCTTT. It encodes CASSYQLLGTQNTEAFF.

This sequence joins TRBV27 and TRBJ2-3; weak D call: TRBD1 (5 bases). This CDR3 is built from 15 residues. Per germline, CDR1 MNHEY and CDR2 SMNVEV (reference sequence). Trimming left V 6 bases short and J 2 bases short, with 15 bases between. CDR3 amino acids: CASSAIGATTDTQYF. The CDR3 DNA is TGTGCCAGCAGCGCCATAGGGGCCACCACAGATACGCAGTATTTT.

The chain is built from TRBV6-1 and TRBJ1-5; 12 positions match TRBD1. Trimming cost V 4 bases and J 2 bases; bases outside gene matches: 9. The CDR3 covers 18 residues. Germline CDR1 is MNHNS and CDR2 is SASEGT. This chain's CDR3 is CASSVGTGGIVGNQPQHF. Here the CDR3 DNA reads TGTGCCAGCAGTGTTGGGACAGGGGGCATAGTGGGCAATCAGCCCCAGCATTTT.

The V and J genes are TRBV10-3 and TRBJ2-1, with D possibly matching TRBD2 (6 bases). The germline V gene encodes CDR1 ENHRY and CDR2 SYGVKD. CDR3 length: 14 amino acids. Trimming cost V 0 bases and J 6 bases, with 9 bases left between them. The CDR3 coding sequence is TGTGCCATCAGTGAGTCGAGCGGGTCCAATGAGCAGTTCTTC. Translating gives CAISESSGSNEQFF.

This clone was seen only a few times. The CDR3 here is CASSLSGGRPPQHF. In DNA, the CDR3 is TGTGCCAGCAGTTTATCAGGGGGCCGTCCGCCCCAGCATTTT. This chain links TRBV28 with TRBJ1-5; 8 bases are a match to TRBD1. The CDR3 consists of 14 residues. Germline V gene data show CDR1 as MDHEN and CDR2 as SYDVKM. Trimming at V came to 1 base and at J to 9 bases, leaving 5 bases not matched to a gene.

The chain uses TRBV7-8 and TRBJ1-2; D unclear. Germline CDR1 is SGHVS and CDR2 is FQNEAQ. This CDR3 has 14 amino acids. V lost 1 base, J lost 0 bases, and 6 bases lay in between. CDR3 loop: CASSLGGSNYGYTF. CDR3 nucleotide sequence: TGTGCCAGCAGCTTAGGAGGGTCTAACTATGGCTACACCTTC.

The rearrangement links TRBV3-1 (or the pseudogene TRBV3-2) to TRBJ2-1, with 16 bases that match TRBD2. CDR3 length: 17 amino acids. Germline values: CDR1 LGHDT, CDR2 YNNKEL (reference sequence). J gave up 10 bases and V 3 bases, and 9 bases lay outside the gene matches. The CDR3 loop reads CASSHPGTSGRAVEQFF. The CDR3 bases are TGTGCCAGCAGCCATCCCGGGACTAGCGGGAGGGCGGTCGAGCAGTTCTTC.